A single sample is the source of the 22 T cell receptor beta chains below, sequenced in a study of T cells in Graves' hyperthyroidism and ophthalmopathy. The TCR beta CDR3 regions underwent amplification using RNA transcripts as the source. First-round RT-PCR targeting the TCR CDR3 was performed with the HTBI primer set. TCRdb reprocessed the multiplex PCR reads with MiXCR, giving one entry per CDR3 protein. The sample lists under 650,000 distinct CDR3 sequences, around 15% occurring once. The material sequenced was blood. The receptors derive from a woman in her 30s with Graves' hyperthyroidism.

This clonotype was seen a handful of times. One base away lies a much larger clone, so this may be a sequencing read error. The chain combines TRBV7-9 with TRBJ2-7, with unresolved D. Per germline, CDR1 SEHNR and CDR2 FQNEAQ (reference sequence). V shed 2 bases and J shed 5 bases, with 4 bases lying between them. CDR3 size: 11 residues. This CDR3 is CASSLFDEQYF. The DNA for the CDR3 is TGTGCCAGCAGCTTATTCGACGAGCAGTACTTC.

Ten or more counts support this clonotype. The CDR3 is CASSHLAGGGNEQFF. CDR3 coding DNA: TGTGCCAGCAGTCACCTAGCGGGAGGGGGCAATGAGCAGTTCTTC. The chain has TRBV6-2 or TRBV6-3 and TRBJ2-1; TRBD2 agrees at 12 bases. J was trimmed by 6 bases and V by 5 bases; bases with no gene match: 5. The CDR3 is 15 residues long. CDR1 MNHEY and CDR2 SVGEGT come from the germline V gene.

The sample holds a few counts of this clonotype. The V gene is TRBV27, the J gene TRBJ2-3; D may match TRBD1 or TRBD2 (7 bases each). The germline V gene encodes CDR1 MNHEY and CDR2 SMNVEV (reference sequence). The CDR3 consists of 15 residues. The V and J ends lost 8 bases and 4 bases respectively, with 19 bases between them. CDR3 sequence: CASVGGTDLADTQYF. CDR3 DNA: TGTGCCAGCGTGGGAGGGACAGATCTTGCAGATACGCAGTATTTT.

This clonotype was counted between two and nine times. CDR3 DNA sequence: TGCAGCGGGAGGATCGACGCTGACAATGAGCAGTTCTTC. Translation: CSGRIDADNEQFF. The V gene is TRBV20-1, the J gene TRBJ2-1; TRBD2 agrees at 7 bases. Germline V gene lookup returns CDR1 DFQATT and CDR2 SNEGSKA (reference sequence). CDR3 length: 13 residues.

Points on this clonotype: One end of the junction varies from germline; a read error may be responsible. The rearrangement uses TRBV19 and TRBJ2-1, with D possibly matching TRBD2 (6 bases). Looked up from germline, CDR1 is LNHDA and CDR2 is SQIVND (reference sequence). The CDR3 sequence is 14 residues long. CDR3 DNA: TGTGCCAGTAGTATCGGGCGGGGTTCCAATGAGCAGTCCTTC. As protein: CASSIGRGSNEQSF.

In its sample, this clonotype was seen many times. The genes are TRBV6-2 or TRBV6-3 and TRBJ1-5; 11 bases agree with TRBD1. This CDR3 comprises 16 residues. Germline assignment: CDR1 MNHEY and CDR2 SVGEGT. V shed 2 bases, J shed 7 bases, and the junction held 7 bases outside the gene matches. As DNA, the CDR3 is TGTGCCAGCAGTTACCCGGACAGGGGGCGCGGGCAGCCCCAGCATTTT. Translating it yields CASSYPDRGRGQPQHF.

The chain carries TRBV19 and TRBJ1-6; D is undetermined. The V end was cut by 3 bases, the J end by 8 bases, with 14 bases between. CDR3 length: 15 amino acids. CDR1 is LNHDA, CDR2 SQIVND, per germline (reference sequence). Here the CDR3 reads CASSIGFGVHSPLHF. CDR3 in DNA: TGTGCCAGTAGTATCGGTTTCGGGGTTCATTCACCCCTCCACTTT. The variable domain in full, with the rest retrieved from reference TRBV19 and TRBJ1-6, is DGGITQSPKYLFRKEGQNVTLSCEQNLNHDAMYWYRQDPGQGLRLIYYSQIVNDFQKGDIAEGYSVSREKKESFPLTVTSAQKNPTAFYLCASSIGFGVHSPLHFGNGTRLTVT.

CDR3 nucleotides: TGTGCCAGCAGTTTCCCGTATCAGGACACTGAAGCTTTCTTT. The encoded protein is CASSFPYQDTEAFF. The chain joins TRBV12-3 or TRBV12-4 to TRBJ1-1; unclear D gene. The CDR3 contains 14 residues. The V gene lost 3 bases and the J gene lost 3 bases, with 11 bases spanning the gap.

Only a few counts were recorded for this clonotype. The chain joins TRBV20-1 to TRBJ1-5; 7 nucleotides align to TRBD1. CDR1 and CDR2 from the germline V gene are DFQATT and SNEGSKA (reference sequence). The CDR3 loop spans 16 amino acids. V trimming: 5 bases; J trimming: 0 bases; junction bases outside the gene matches: 10. The CDR3 here is CSARDRDSYSNQPQHF. The CDR3 region has the DNA TGCAGTGCTCGTGACCGGGACAGCTATAGCAATCAGCCCCAGCATTTT.

V is TRBV20-1 and J is TRBJ1-1, with D hard to call. CDR3 length equals 11 residues. Per germline, CDR1 DFQATT and CDR2 SNEGSKA (reference sequence). Trimming left V 4 bases short and J 10 bases short, with 13 bases between. The CDR3: CSAMSPPGAFF. The CDR3, as DNA: TGCAGTGCTATGAGCCCCCCTGGAGCTTTCTTT.

There are a few counts of this clonotype. The rearrangement links TRBV2 to TRBJ2-1, with 7 bases identical to TRBD2. V lost 8 bases, J lost 5 bases, and 9 bases stayed unmatched. The CDR3 extends over 14 amino acids. CDR1 SNHLY and CDR2 FYNNEI come from the germline V gene. In DNA form, the CDR3 reads TGTGCCAGCCGCGGACTAGTAGCCGACAATGAGCAGTTCTTC. Amino acid sequence: CASRGLVADNEQFF.

The rearrangement uses TRBV20-1 and TRBJ2-2; D unresolved. V lost 2 bases to trimming and J lost 8 bases, with 12 bases between them. This CDR3 has 13 amino acids. Germline loops: CDR1 DFQATT, CDR2 SNEGSKA (reference sequence). The CDR3 DNA is TGCAGTGCTAGACGCCGGCAAGGTGGGGAGCTGTTTTTT. Amino acid sequence: CSARRRQGGELFF.

This clonotype appeared a few times. V gene TRBV20-1 combines with J gene TRBJ2-2; D is tentatively TRBD1 or TRBD2 (5 bases each). V was cut by 3 bases and J by 1 base, with 12 bases left in between. The germline gives CDR1 DFQATT, CDR2 SNEGSKA (reference sequence). This CDR3 has 15 amino acids. The CDR3 is CSASEGRVNTGELFF. The CDR3 nucleotides are TGCAGTGCTAGTGAGGGACGGGTGAACACCGGGGAGCTGTTTTTT.

This clonotype has just a few counts. The gene calls are TRBV18 and TRBJ1-3; D gene ambiguous. The V end lost 2 bases, the J end lost 1 base, and 6 bases lay between the germline ends. Germline V lookup: CDR1 KGHSH, CDR2 LQKENI. The CDR3 consists of 14 residues. The CDR3: CASSPRASGNTIYF. The DNA of the CDR3 is TGTGCCAGCTCACCAAGAGCTTCTGGAAACACCATATATTTT.

The CDR3, as DNA: TGTGCCAGCAGCGAACAGGAAATCTCCTCCTACGAGCAGTACTTC. This gives the protein CASSEQEISSYEQYF. The rearrangement uses TRBV2 and TRBJ2-7; D may be TRBD1 (5 bases). CDR1 and CDR2 (germline): SNHLY, FYNNEI. The CDR3 contains 15 residues. V was pared by 6 bases and J by 0 bases, with 15 bases between.

This clonotype was seen a few times. This may be a read error, as it is one base from a much larger clone. V gene TRBV10-3 combines with J gene TRBJ2-7; 9 nucleotides align to TRBD2. This CDR3 has 15 residues. Germline CDR1 and CDR2: ENHRY and SYGVKD. CDR3 sequence: CAISSNSGSSYERYF. The CDR3 bases are TGTGCCATCAGCTCCAATAGCGGGAGCTCCTACGAGCGGTACTTC.

This chain uses TRBV5-5 with TRBJ1-2; 8 bases are shared with TRBD1. Germline-derived CDR1 and CDR2 are SGHKS and YYEKEE (reference sequence). After removal of 4 bases from V and 7 bases from J, the junction contained 9 bases not matched to a gene. The length of the CDR3 is 14 residues. The CDR3 sequence is CASSPLGQGGGYTF. CDR3 sequence (DNA): TGTGCCAGCAGCCCCCTCGGACAGGGTGGTGGCTACACCTTC.

The V call is TRBV3-1, the J call TRBJ2-7; 7 nucleotides match TRBD1. The germline V gene has CDR1 LGHDT and CDR2 YNNKEL (reference sequence). The CDR3 contains 14 residues. The junction had 9 bases not matched to a gene; V was cut back by 6 bases and J by 4 bases. The CDR3 region has the DNA TGTGCCAGCAGGGGGCGACAGGGTAATTACGAGCAGTACTTC. This sequence encodes CASRGRQGNYEQYF.

This clonotype was picked up many times. The chain links TRBV18 to TRBJ2-1; weak D call: TRBD2 (5 bases). V lost 5 bases and J 8 bases, leaving 19 bases between the germline ends. The CDR3 covers 15 residues. Germline assignment: CDR1 KGHSH and CDR2 LQKENI. The DNA of the CDR3 is TGTGCCAGCTCAACGACGGGATCCCCCGCGGATGAGCAGTTCTTC. Encoded protein: CASSTTGSPADEQFF. Drawing the rest from reference TRBV18 and TRBJ2-1, the complete variable domain is NAGVMQNPRHLVRRRGQEARLRCSPMKGHSHVYWYRQLPEEGLKFMVYLQKENIIDESGMPKERFSAEFPKEGPSILRIQQVVRGDSAAYFCASSTTGSPADEQFFGPGTRLTVL.

The J gene is TRBJ2-7, the V gene TRBV6-1; TRBD2 is a possible D gene (5 bases). V was cut by 6 bases and J by 3 bases, with 15 bases left in between. The CDR3 extends over 14 amino acids. From germline, CDR1 is MNHNS and CDR2 SASEGT. The CDR3 sequence: CASSATRTGYEQYF. For the CDR3, the DNA is TGTGCCAGCAGCGCTACTAGAACCGGCTACGAGCAGTACTTC.

The sample holds many counts of this clonotype. The chain uses TRBV16 and TRBJ1-1; D is possibly TRBD1 (5 bases). This CDR3 has 15 residues. The V and J ends lost 4 bases and 6 bases respectively, with 18 bases between them. Germline V CDR1 and CDR2: KGHSY, FQNENV. The CDR3 loop reads CASSPMAGVVAEAFF. The CDR3 bases are TGTGCCAGCAGCCCCATGGCGGGGGTAGTGGCTGAAGCTTTCTTT.

This sequence joins TRBV19 and TRBJ2-5; D ambiguous. The V gene lost 5 bases and the J gene lost 5 bases, with 18 bases spanning the gap. The CDR3 has 15 amino acids. The germline V gene has CDR1 LNHDA and CDR2 SQIVND (reference sequence). CDR3 sequence reads: CASSSRGQEQETQYF. In DNA form, the CDR3 reads TGTGCCAGTAGTTCCAGAGGTCAGGAGCAGGAGACCCAGTACTTC.